These T cell receptor beta chains were read from a single sample in a study of blood T cell repertoires in COVID-19. Method: immunoSEQ multiplex PCR; TCRdb's copy keeps in-frame clones and lacks some. The repertoire holds 270,000 or so clones, with 86% as singletons. Sample: peripheral blood. The receptors stem from a woman aged 25 to 39 with active or convalescent COVID-19. The CDR3 runs from the conserved cysteine through the conserved F or W. D genes are given only for firm matches. Some rows mark clone size as missing; the rest say once, few, many or name a class of expanded clone.

DNA: TGTGCCTGGAGTGTATATTTCGGGTCTGGCCGGAACACTGAAGCTTTCTTT
CDR3: CAWSVYFGSGRNTEAFF
V: TRBV30
J: TRBJ1-1
length: 17
size: -
D: -

DNA: TGTGCCAGCAGCCTAGATGGACAGGGGGCTCGGGAAAAACTGTTTTTT
CDR3: CASSLDGQGAREKLFF
V: TRBV4-2
J: TRBJ1-4
length: 16
size: few
D: TRBD1

DNA: TGTGCCAGCAGTGAATTTGGTGCGCGTTACGAGCAGTACTTC
CDR3: CASSEFGARYEQYF
V: TRBV25-1
J: TRBJ2-7
length: 14
size: -
D: -

DNA: TGTGCCATCAGTGAGTCGTCTTTTGAAGCTTTCTTT
CDR3: CAISESSFEAFF
V: TRBV10-3
J: TRBJ1-1
length: 12
size: -
D: -

DNA: TGTGCCAGCAGTTTAAAGGGTCGGGGCACTGAAGCTTTCTTT
CDR3: CASSLKGRGTEAFF
V: TRBV27
J: TRBJ1-1
length: 14
size: -
D: -

DNA: TGCGCCAGCAGTCGTACAGGGGAGAGGTCCTATAATTCACCCCTCCACTTT
CDR3: CASSRTGERSYNSPLHF
V: TRBV23-1
J: TRBJ1-6
length: 17
size: -
D: TRBD1

DNA: TGTGCCAGCAGCTTGGAAGGGCCGGGGGAAAAACTGTTTTTT
CDR3: CASSLEGPGEKLFF
V: TRBV5-5
J: TRBJ1-4
length: 14
size: -
D: -

DNA: TGTGCCAGTAGGGGTTGGCGGGCCTCTGGGGCCAACGTCCTGACTTTC
CDR3: CASRGWRASGANVLTF
V: TRBV19
J: TRBJ2-6
length: 16
size: once
D: -

DNA: TGTGCCAGCAGCGACAGGGATAATCAGCCCCAGCATTTT
CDR3: CASSDRDNQPQHF
V: TRBV7-9
J: TRBJ1-5
length: 13
size: once
D: TRBD1

DNA: TGTGCCAGCAGCCCGGTCGGGGGGAGCGAGCAGTACTTC
CDR3: CASSPVGGSEQYF
V: TRBV5-6
J: TRBJ2-7
length: 13
size: -
D: TRBD2

DNA: TGTGCCAGCAGGCAGGAGGGAAGCACAGATACGCAGTATTTT
CDR3: CASRQEGSTDTQYF
V: TRBV5-6
J: TRBJ2-3
length: 14
size: -
D: -

DNA: TGTGCCAGCAGCGAAGCGGGGGGGAAAGAGACCCAGTACTTC
CDR3: CASSEAGGKETQYF
V: TRBV5-4
J: TRBJ2-5
length: 14
size: once
D: TRBD2

DNA: TGTGCCAGCAGTCGACAGGGGGCTAACACAGATACGCAGTATTTT
CDR3: CASSRQGANTDTQYF
V: TRBV6-6
J: TRBJ2-3
length: 15
size: -
D: TRBD1